The entry that follows covers one TCR beta chain sequence. The antigen is undetermined. The data were obtained in a study of radiotherapy plus CTLA-4 blockade in lung cancer. Points from the study as a whole: The study found tumor-derived TCR clones expanded in blood after radiotherapy plus ipilimumab.

The J segment lost 5 bases and the V segment lost 3 bases, leaving 16 bases of the junction unmatched. Per germline, CDR1 SGHNT and CDR2 YYREEE (reference sequence). This CDR3 is 17 amino acids long. Repertoires were generated with immunoSEQ multiplex PCR, while TCRdb's copy carries only in-frame clones and drops some. The sample carries 80,000 to 100,000 clones, 80% to 85% recorded once. The clonotype was recovered from a human donor with non-small cell lung cancer who had a partial response to radiotherapy plus ipilimumab. The genes are TRBV5-4 and TRBJ2-7, with 8 bases fitting TRBD2. The sequenced sample was peripheral blood, obtained from a patient treated with radiotherapy plus ipilimumab. The CDR3 loop reads CASSSNIVSGNGDEQYF. The CDR3 bases are TGTGCCAGCAGCTCCAATATAGTTAGCGGGAATGGCGACGAGCAGTACTTC.